Listed here is a single T cell receptor (beta chain). The target antigen is unknown. The PCR made use of 60 Vbeta and 13 Jbeta primers. Clones were sequenced by immunoSEQ multiplex PCR, and TCRdb holds only the in-frame ones, with some missing. The sample records about 36,000 clones, about 72% being singletons. Deletions cut 10 bases from V and 1 base from J, with 13 bases between. CDR1 and CDR2 from the germline V gene are MDHEN and SYDVKM. This CDR3 has 13 amino acids. This specimen comes from a study of cytomegalovirus exposure and HLA in healthy donors. Study results and limitations: Analyzed later, most CMV-associated TCR beta chains appeared HLA-restricted. Exclusion applied to some V segments, including TRBV6-2 and TRBV6-3, as they were indistinguishable.

Sample: PBMCs. V gene TRBV28 combines with J gene TRBJ1-1, with a weak D call TRBD1 (5 bases). This sequence was found in a man under 40 in good health and CMV-seronegative. Here the CDR3 reads CAIWGRSNTEAFF. The CDR3 DNA reads as TGTGCCATCTGGGGCAGATCGAACACTGAAGCTTTCTTT.